This TCR beta chain appears in the sequencing data of a study of cytomegalovirus exposure and HLA in healthy donors. The study ran its PCR with 60 Vbeta and 13 Jbeta primers. This table comes from immunoSEQ multiplex PCR, and its TCRdb copy is limited to in-frame clones, with some not included. Altogether around 170,000 clones are present, almost 85% being singletons, with the ten largest covering more than 0.5%. Study-wide findings and caveats: An analysis that was carried out later associated some 17,000 TCR beta sequences with HLA alleles at 0.05 false discovery rate. Within a later analysis, the majority of CMV-associated TCR beta chains appeared HLA-restricted. Associated with cytomegalovirus, according to the listing, were 170 or so TCR beta chains. For TCR beta chains, V- and J-gene trimming was later linked to a missense DCLRE1C variant.

This clone was counted once. Its antigen remains unknown. Per the germline V gene, CDR1 is MNHNS and CDR2 is SASEGT. V was shortened by 0 bases and J by 4 bases, with 24 bases between the two germline ends. CDR3 size: 19 residues. This chain joins TRBV6-1 and TRBJ1-2; a weak D match, TRBD1 (6 bases). Sequencing was done on a sample of PBMCs. This TCR was recovered from a woman in her forties or fifties in good health and CMV-seronegative. This chain's CDR3 is CASSEAGVRQGILVYGYTF. The CDR3 region has the DNA TGTGCCAGCAGTGAAGCGGGGGTGAGGCAGGGGATCTTGGTCTATGGCTACACCTTC.